This T cell receptor (beta chain) was captured in a study of Ad26.COV2.S vaccination and SARS-CoV-2 variants. CDR3 length: 14 amino acids. Germline V lookup: CDR1 MNHEY, CDR2 SVGEGT. With 6 bases removed from V and 5 bases from J, the gap between germline ends came to 16 bases. Only in-frame clones appear in the TCRdb table, and some are missing; sequencing was by immunoSEQ multiplex PCR. The sample includes about 480,000 clones, approximately 90% of them seen just once. Indicated treatment: roughly 20 received Ad26.COV2.S at low or high dose, single or two shots; several received placebo; per-sample allocation not given. Material that was analyzed had been drawn on day 63 after the first vaccine or placebo injection.

The specimen comprised peripheral blood, sampled in a trial of Ad26.COV2.S vaccine versus placebo. The receptor was derived from a person between 18 and 59 years old who received the Ad26.COV2.S COVID-19 vaccine or a placebo. The chain couples TRBV6-2 or TRBV6-3 to TRBJ1-2, with D perhaps TRBD1 (6 bases). The CDR3 region has the DNA TGTGCCAGCAGCTCCCGGACAGTGTTTTATGGCTACACCTTC. Its protein product is CASSSRTVFYGYTF.